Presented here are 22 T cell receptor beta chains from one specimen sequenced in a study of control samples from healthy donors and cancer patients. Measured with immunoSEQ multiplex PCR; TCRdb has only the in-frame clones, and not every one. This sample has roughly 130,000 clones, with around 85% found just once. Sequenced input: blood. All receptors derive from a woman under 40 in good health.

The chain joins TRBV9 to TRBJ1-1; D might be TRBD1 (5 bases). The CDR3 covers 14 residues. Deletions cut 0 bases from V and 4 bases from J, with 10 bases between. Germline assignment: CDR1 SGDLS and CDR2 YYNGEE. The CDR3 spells CASSVGQWGTEAFF. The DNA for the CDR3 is TGTGCCAGCAGCGTAGGACAGTGGGGCACTGAAGCTTTCTTT.

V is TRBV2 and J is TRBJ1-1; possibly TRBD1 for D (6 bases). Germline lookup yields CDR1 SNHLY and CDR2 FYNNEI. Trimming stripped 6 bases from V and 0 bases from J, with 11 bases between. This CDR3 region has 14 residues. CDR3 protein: CASSAQGMNTEAFF. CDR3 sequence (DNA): TGTGCCAGCAGCGCTCAGGGGATGAACACTGAAGCTTTCTTT. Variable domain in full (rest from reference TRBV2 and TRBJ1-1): EPEVTQTPSHQVTQMGQEVILRCVPISNHLYFYWYRQILGQKVEFLVSFYNNEISEKSEIFDDQFSVERPDGSNFTLKIRSTKLEDSAMYFCASSAQGMNTEAFFGQGTRLTVV.

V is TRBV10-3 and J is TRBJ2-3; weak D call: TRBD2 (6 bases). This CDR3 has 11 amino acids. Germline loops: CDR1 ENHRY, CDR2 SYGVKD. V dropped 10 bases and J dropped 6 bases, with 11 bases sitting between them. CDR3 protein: CATSEGDTQYF. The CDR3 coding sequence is TGTGCCACCTCGGAGGGGGATACGCAGTATTTT.

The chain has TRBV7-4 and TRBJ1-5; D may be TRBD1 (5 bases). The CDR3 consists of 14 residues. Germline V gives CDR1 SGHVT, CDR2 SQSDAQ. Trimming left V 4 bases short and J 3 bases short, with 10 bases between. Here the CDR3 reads CASSYGGDNQPQHF. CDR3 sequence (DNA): TGTGCCAGCAGCTATGGGGGGGACAATCAGCCCCAGCATTTT. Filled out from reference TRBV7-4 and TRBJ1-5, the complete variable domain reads GAGVSQSPRYKVAKRGRDVALRCDSISGHVTLYWYRQTLGQGSEVLTYSQSDAQRDKSGRPSGRFSAERPERSVSTLKIQRTEQGDSAVYLCASSYGGDNQPQHFGDGTRLSIL.

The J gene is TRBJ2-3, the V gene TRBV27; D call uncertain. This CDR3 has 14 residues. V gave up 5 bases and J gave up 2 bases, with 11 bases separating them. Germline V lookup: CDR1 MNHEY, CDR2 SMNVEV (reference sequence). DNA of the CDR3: TGTGCCAGCAGTCCCCTGGGCTCCACAGATACGCAGTATTTT. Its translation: CASSPLGSTDTQYF.

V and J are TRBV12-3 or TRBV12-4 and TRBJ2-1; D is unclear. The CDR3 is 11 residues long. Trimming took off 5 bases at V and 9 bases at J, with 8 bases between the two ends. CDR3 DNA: TGTGCCAGCAGTGATATGGCTGAGCAGTTCTTC. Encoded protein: CASSDMAEQFF.

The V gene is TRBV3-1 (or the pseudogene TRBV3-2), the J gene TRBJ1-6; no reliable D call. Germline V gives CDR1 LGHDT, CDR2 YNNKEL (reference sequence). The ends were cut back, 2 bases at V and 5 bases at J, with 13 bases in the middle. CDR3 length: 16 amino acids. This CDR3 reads CASSQSGPLDNSPLHF. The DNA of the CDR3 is TGTGCCAGCAGCCAATCCGGACCTCTTGATAATTCACCCCTCCACTTT.

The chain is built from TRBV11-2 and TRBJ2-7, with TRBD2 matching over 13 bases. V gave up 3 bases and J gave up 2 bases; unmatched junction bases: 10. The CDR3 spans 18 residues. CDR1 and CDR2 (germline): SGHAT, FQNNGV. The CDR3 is CASSLPILAGGPTYEQYF. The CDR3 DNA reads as TGTGCCAGCAGCTTGCCCATACTAGCGGGAGGGCCGACCTACGAGCAGTACTTC.

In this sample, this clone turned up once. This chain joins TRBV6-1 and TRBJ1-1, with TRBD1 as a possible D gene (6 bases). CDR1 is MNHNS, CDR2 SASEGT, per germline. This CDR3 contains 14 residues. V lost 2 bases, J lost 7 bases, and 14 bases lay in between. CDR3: CASSEQTGPGEAFF. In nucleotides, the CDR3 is TGTGCCAGCAGTGAACAAACAGGGCCGGGTGAAGCTTTCTTT.

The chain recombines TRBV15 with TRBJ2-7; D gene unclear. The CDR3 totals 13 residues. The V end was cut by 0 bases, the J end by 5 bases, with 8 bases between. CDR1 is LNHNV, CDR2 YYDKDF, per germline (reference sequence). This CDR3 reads CATSRDPGDEQYF. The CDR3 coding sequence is TGTGCCACCAGCAGAGATCCTGGGGACGAGCAGTACTTC. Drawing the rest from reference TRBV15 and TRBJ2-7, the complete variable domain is DAMVIQNPRYQVTQFGKPVTLSCSQTLNHNVMYWYQQKSSQAPKLLFHYYDKDFNNEADTPDNFQSRRPNTSFCFLDIRSPGLGDTAMYLCATSRDPGDEQYFGPGTRLTVT.

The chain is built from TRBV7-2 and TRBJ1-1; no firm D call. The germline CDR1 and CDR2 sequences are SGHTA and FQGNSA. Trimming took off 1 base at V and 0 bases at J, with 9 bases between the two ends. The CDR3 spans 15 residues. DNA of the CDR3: TGTGCCAGCAGCTTAGGGCGGGGTTTGAACACTGAAGCTTTCTTT. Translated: CASSLGRGLNTEAFF.

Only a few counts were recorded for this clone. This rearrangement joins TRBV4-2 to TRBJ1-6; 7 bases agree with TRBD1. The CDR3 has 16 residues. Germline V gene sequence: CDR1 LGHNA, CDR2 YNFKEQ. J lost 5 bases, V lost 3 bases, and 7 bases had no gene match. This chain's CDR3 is CASSQVPGTDNSPLHF. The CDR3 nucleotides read TGTGCCAGCAGCCAGGTACCCGGGACAGATAATTCACCCCTCCACTTT.

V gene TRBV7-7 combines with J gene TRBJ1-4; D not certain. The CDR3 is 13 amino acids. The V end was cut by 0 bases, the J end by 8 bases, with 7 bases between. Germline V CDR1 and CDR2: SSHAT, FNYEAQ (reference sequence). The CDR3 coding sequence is TGTGCCAGCAGCTTAGCACTGGACGAAAAACTGTTTTTT. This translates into CASSLALDEKLFF. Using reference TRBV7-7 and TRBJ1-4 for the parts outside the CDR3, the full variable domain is GAGVSQSPRYKVTKRGQDVTLRCDPISSHATLYWYQQALGQGPEFLTYFNYEAQPDKSGLPSDRFSAERPEGSISTLTIQRTEQRDSAMYRCASSLALDEKLFFGSGTQLSVL.

The CDR3 DNA reads as TGTGCCAGCAGCTTACACAGGAATTTCTACGAGCAGTACTTC. Translating gives CASSLHRNFYEQYF. This chain joins TRBV13 and TRBJ2-7; D perhaps matches TRBD1 (5 bases). Germline-derived CDR1 and CDR2 are PRHDT and FYEKMQ (reference sequence). The V and J ends lost 2 bases and 3 bases respectively, with 11 bases between them. The CDR3 loop spans 14 amino acids.

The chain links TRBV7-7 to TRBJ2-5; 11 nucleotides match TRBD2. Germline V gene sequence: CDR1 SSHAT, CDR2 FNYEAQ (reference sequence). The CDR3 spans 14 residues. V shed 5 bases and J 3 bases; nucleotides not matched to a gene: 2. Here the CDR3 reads CASSTSGSKETQYF. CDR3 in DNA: TGTGCCAGCAGCACTAGCGGGAGTAAAGAGACCCAGTACTTC.

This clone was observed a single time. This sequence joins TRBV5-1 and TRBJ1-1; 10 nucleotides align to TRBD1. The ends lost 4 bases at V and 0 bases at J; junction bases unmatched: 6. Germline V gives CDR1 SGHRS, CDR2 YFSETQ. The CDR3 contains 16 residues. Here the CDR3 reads CASSQDRGLVNTEAFF. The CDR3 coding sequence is TGCGCCAGCAGCCAGGACAGGGGGTTGGTGAACACTGAAGCTTTCTTT. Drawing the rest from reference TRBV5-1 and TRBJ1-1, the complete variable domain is KAGVTQTPRYLIKTRGQQVTLSCSPISGHRSVSWYQQTPGQGLQFLFEYFSETQRNKGNFPGRFSGRQFSNSRSEMNVSTLELGDSALYLCASSQDRGLVNTEAFFGQGTRLTVV.

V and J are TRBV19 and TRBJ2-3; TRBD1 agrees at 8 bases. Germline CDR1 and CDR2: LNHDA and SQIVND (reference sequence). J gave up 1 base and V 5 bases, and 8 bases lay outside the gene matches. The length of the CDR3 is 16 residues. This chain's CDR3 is CASSRDSGQGTDTQYF. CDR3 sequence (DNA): TGTGCCAGTAGTCGGGACTCGGGACAGGGCACAGATACGCAGTATTTT.

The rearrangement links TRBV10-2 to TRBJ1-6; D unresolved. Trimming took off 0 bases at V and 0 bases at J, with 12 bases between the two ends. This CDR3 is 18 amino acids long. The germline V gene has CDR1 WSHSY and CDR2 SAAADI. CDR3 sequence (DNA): TGCGCCAGCAGTGAGTCGGGCAGCTACCTCTCCTATAATTCACCCCTCCACTTT. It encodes CASSESGSYLSYNSPLHF.

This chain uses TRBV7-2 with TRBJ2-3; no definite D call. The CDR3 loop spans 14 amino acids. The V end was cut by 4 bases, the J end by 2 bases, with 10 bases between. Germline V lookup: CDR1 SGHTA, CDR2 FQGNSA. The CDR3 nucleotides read TGTGCCAGCAGCTCAACCCACGCCACAGATACGCAGTATTTT. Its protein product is CASSSTHATDTQYF.

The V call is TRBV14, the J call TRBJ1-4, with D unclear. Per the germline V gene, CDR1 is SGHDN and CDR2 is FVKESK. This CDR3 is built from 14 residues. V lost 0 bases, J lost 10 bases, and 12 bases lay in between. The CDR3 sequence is CASSQDGGFGKLFF. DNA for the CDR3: TGTGCCAGCAGCCAAGATGGAGGCTTCGGAAAACTGTTTTTT.

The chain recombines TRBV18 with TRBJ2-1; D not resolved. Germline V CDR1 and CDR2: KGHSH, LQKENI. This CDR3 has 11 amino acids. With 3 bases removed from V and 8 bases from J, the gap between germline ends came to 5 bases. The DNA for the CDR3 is TGTGCCAGCTCACCTGGCGATGAGCAGTTCTTC. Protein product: CASSPGDEQFF.

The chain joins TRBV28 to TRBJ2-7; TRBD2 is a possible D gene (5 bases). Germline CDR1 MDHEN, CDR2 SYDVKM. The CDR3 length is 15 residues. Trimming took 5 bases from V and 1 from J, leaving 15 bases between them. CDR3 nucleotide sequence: TGTGCCAGCAGTCCCCCCCGAGGGAATTCCTACGAGCAGTACTTC. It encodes CASSPPRGNSYEQYF.